The 32 T cell receptor beta chains below all came from one sample that was sequenced in a study of blood T cells in healthy people across ages (dated by TCRdb to the mid-2010s). The library came from 5' RACE. The instrument was an Illumina HiSeq 2500. A second PCR of about 7 to 12 cycles was performed with a sample-barcoded 5' primer and a J-beta primer mix. The public reads were reanalyzed by TCRdb: fastp trimming at Q25, MiXCR alignment, in-frame beta chains only. When rows share a CDR3 protein, they turn into one entry using the most common DNA and genes. The sample yields just over 1 million distinct CDR3 sequences; 35% to 55% were counted once. The ten biggest clones cover approximately 19% of the sample. The sequencing sample was made of blood. Receptor source: a woman aged 60-75 years in good health.

This clonotype came up a few times. The chain carries TRBV6-4 and TRBJ2-7; 7 bases align to TRBD2. Germline loops: CDR1 MRHNA, CDR2 SNTAGT. This CDR3 has 15 amino acids. J lost 2 bases, V lost 4 bases, and 8 bases had no gene match. CDR3 nucleotide sequence: TGTGCCAGCAGTGCGGAGCCGGGAGGTGCCTACGAGCAGTACTTC. Protein sequence: CASSAEPGGAYEQYF.

In regard to this clonotype: The junction shows a germline mismatch at one end, possibly a read error. The V call is TRBV9, the J call TRBJ1-2; perhaps TRBD1 as D (5 bases). The CDR3 is 19 residues long. CDR1 is SGDLS, CDR2 YYNGEE, per germline. CDR3 in DNA: TGTGCCAGCAGCGTAGGCGTCAGGTGGGGGAGATTAGCTAACTATGGCTGCACCTTC. This encodes CASSVGVRWGRLANYGCTF.

The chain combines TRBV4-1 with TRBJ2-1, with 8 bases identical to TRBD2. The CDR3 sequence is 14 residues long. The V gene's germline CDR1 is MGHRA and CDR2 YSYEKL. J lost 7 bases, V lost 2 bases, and 4 bases had no gene match. In DNA form, the CDR3 reads TGCGCCAGCAGCCAACCTACGGGGGGGAATGAGCAGTTCTTC. Its protein is CASSQPTGGNEQFF.

This clonotype appeared a few times. This chain uses TRBV12-5 with TRBJ2-3, with a possible D match to TRBD1 (6 bases). The CDR3 is 14 amino acids. V was cut by 1 base and J by 3 bases, with 8 bases left in between. The germline V gene has CDR1 LGHNT and CDR2 FRNRAP. CDR3 DNA: TGTGCTAGTGGTTTGGACAGGGCGACAGATACGCAGTATTTT. Its translation is CASGLDRATDTQYF.

V is TRBV24-1 and J is TRBJ2-4; 9 positions agree with TRBD1. V shed 9 bases, J shed 2 bases, and the junction held 7 bases outside the gene matches. CDR1 and CDR2 (germline): KGHDR, SFDVKD. This CDR3 contains 15 residues. The CDR3 protein is CATVPGTGSKNIQYF. CDR3 nucleotide sequence: TGTGCCACCGTCCCCGGGACAGGGTCCAAAAACATTCAGTACTTC.

This rearrangement joins TRBV5-1 to TRBJ1-2, with 8 bases aligning to TRBD1. This CDR3 region has 16 residues. The ends lost 0 bases at V and 7 bases at J; junction bases unmatched: 11. Germline loops: CDR1 SGHRS, CDR2 YFSETQ. The CDR3 DNA reads TGCGCCAGCAGCTTGGCCCCCAGAGGACAGGGCGGTGGCTACACCTTC. Protein: CASSLAPRGQGGGYTF.

This rearrangement joins TRBV27 to TRBJ2-7, with 9 bases fitting TRBD1. The V and J ends lost 3 bases and 0 bases, in that order; junction bases with no gene match: 3. CDR3 length equals 15 residues. Germline assignment: CDR1 MNHEY and CDR2 SMNVEV (reference sequence). CDR3 region: CASSLRTGASYEQYF. CDR3 nucleotide sequence: TGTGCCAGCAGTTTGAGGACAGGGGCCTCCTACGAGCAGTACTTC.

The gene calls are TRBV24-1 and TRBJ2-7; 9 bases align to TRBD2. CDR3 length: 14 residues. Germline V gene data show CDR1 as KGHDR and CDR2 as SFDVKD. After removal of 2 bases from V and 6 bases from J, the junction contained 4 bases not matched to a gene. Here the CDR3 DNA reads TGTGCCACCAGTGATTATAGCGGGAGCGGCGAGCAGTACTTC. It translates to CATSDYSGSGEQYF.

The chain recombines TRBV6-6 with TRBJ2-3; maybe TRBD2 (6 bases). Germline V CDR1 and CDR2: MNHNY, SVGAGI (reference sequence). Trimming left V 7 bases short and J 1 base short, with 9 bases between. This CDR3 comprises 13 residues. CDR3 nucleotide sequence: TGTGCCAGCACCTGGGGGGGCACAGATACGCAGTATTTT. Amino acid sequence: CASTWGGTDTQYF.

The J gene is TRBJ2-3, the V gene TRBV2, with 7 bases lining up with TRBD2. Losses at the gene ends were 0 bases for V and 3 bases for J; bases not matched to a gene: 3. The CDR3 loop spans 15 amino acids. Per the germline V gene, CDR1 is SNHLY and CDR2 is FYNNEI. The CDR3 sequence is CASSEAGGLTDTQYF. The CDR3 region has the DNA TGTGCCAGCAGTGAAGCGGGAGGGCTTACAGATACGCAGTATTTT.

V gene TRBV11-2 combines with J gene TRBJ2-1; 13 bases are shared with TRBD2. Trimming removed 0 bases from V and 9 bases from J; junction bases left unmatched: 5. Germline V CDR1 and CDR2: SGHAT, FQNNGV. This CDR3 has 16 residues. The CDR3 protein is CASSLEGLAGRAEQFF. The CDR3 DNA is TGTGCCAGCAGCTTAGAGGGACTAGCGGGAAGGGCTGAGCAGTTCTTC.

The chain uses TRBV6-2 or TRBV6-3 and TRBJ2-1; D perhaps matches TRBD1 (5 bases). Per the germline V gene, CDR1 is MNHEY and CDR2 is SVGEGT. CDR3 length: 15 amino acids. V was shortened by 2 bases and J by 0 bases, with 8 bases between the two germline ends. The CDR3 DNA reads as TGTGCCAGCAGTTACCGACAGCACTCCTACAATGAGCAGTTCTTC. Amino acids: CASSYRQHSYNEQFF.

The rearrangement joins TRBV29-1 to TRBJ1-2, with D uncertain. With 1 base removed from V and 5 bases from J, the gap between germline ends came to 23 bases. The CDR3 loop spans 17 amino acids. Germline V lookup: CDR1 SQVTM, CDR2 ANQGSEA. CDR3 bases: TGCAGCGTTGAAGGGGATACGAGGAAGGCCCCGAGGTATGGCTACACCTTC. Amino acids: CSVEGDTRKAPRYGYTF.

The chain combines TRBV12-3 or TRBV12-4 with TRBJ1-5, with D possibly being TRBD1 (6 bases). The CDR3 extends over 15 amino acids. V gave up 6 bases and J gave up 0 bases, with 12 bases separating them. The CDR3 spells CASRIGTLSNQPQHF. In DNA, the CDR3 is TGTGCCAGCAGGATCGGGACACTTAGCAATCAGCCCCAGCATTTT.

This chain links TRBV7-9 with TRBJ2-7; unclear D gene. Germline values: CDR1 SEHNR, CDR2 FQNEAQ (reference sequence). V was pared by 5 bases and J by 0 bases, with 11 bases between. The CDR3 is made up of 14 amino acids. The CDR3 is CASSPRRPSYEQYF. CDR3 in DNA: TGTGCCAGCAGCCCCAGGAGACCCTCCTACGAGCAGTACTTC.

The table lists this clonotype with a few counts. The chain carries TRBV10-3 and TRBJ2-7; tentative D call: TRBD2 (6 bases). V dropped 2 bases and J dropped 5 bases, with 19 bases sitting between them. Germline V gene data show CDR1 as ENHRY and CDR2 as SYGVKD. The CDR3 consists of 16 residues. CDR3 bases: TGTGCCATCAGTGAGCCGCACAGGAGGGCCGACAACGAGCAGTACTTC. It specifies CAISEPHRRADNEQYF.

V is TRBV18 and J is TRBJ2-5; tentatively, D is TRBD2 (6 bases). V was shortened by 3 bases and J by 11 bases, with 19 bases between the two germline ends. This CDR3 spans 14 amino acids. From germline, CDR1 is KGHSH and CDR2 LQKENI. The CDR3, as DNA: TGTGCCAGCTCACCCGATCAGAGGTCGGGGGAGCAGTACTTC. Translation: CASSPDQRSGEQYF.

This chain joins TRBV7-6 and TRBJ2-5, with D unresolved. Germline V gives CDR1 SGHVS, CDR2 FNYEAQ. CDR3 length equals 15 residues. V lost 1 base and J 0 bases, leaving 9 bases between the germline ends. The CDR3 region has the DNA TGTGCCAGCAGCTTAGAGGGCAGGTACCAAGAGACCCAGTACTTC. It encodes CASSLEGRYQETQYF.

The gene calls are TRBV5-1 and TRBJ2-3; D may correspond to TRBD1 or TRBD2 (7 bases each). This CDR3 comprises 16 residues. CDR1 is SGHRS, CDR2 YFSETQ, per germline. V was trimmed by 4 bases and J by 4 bases, leaving 19 bases between them. The CDR3 nucleotides read TGCGCCAGCAGCCTCCAGGGTCAGGGGGGGTCAGATACGCAGTATTTT. Amino acids: CASSLQGQGGSDTQYF.

The chain carries TRBV12-3 or TRBV12-4 and TRBJ2-3; the match to TRBD2 covers 13 bases. CDR3 size: 17 residues. With 2 bases clipped from V and 4 bases from J, the junction kept 6 bases outside the gene matches. The CDR3 here is CASSLRTSGRRADTQYF. CDR3 sequence (DNA): TGTGCCAGCAGTTTAAGGACTAGCGGGAGAAGGGCAGATACGCAGTATTTT.

This rearrangement joins TRBV7-6 to TRBJ2-1, with 10 bases matching TRBD2. Germline trimming cut 3 bases from V and 9 bases from J; bases unmatched to any gene: 11. The CDR3 extends over 16 amino acids. In germline, CDR1 is SGHVS, CDR2 FNYEAQ. CDR3 amino acids: CASSLPSSGRLLEQFF. For the CDR3, the DNA is TGTGCCAGCAGCTTGCCTTCTAGCGGGAGACTTCTTGAGCAGTTCTTC.

The chain uses TRBV25-1 and TRBJ2-5, with 9 positions matching TRBD2. V shed 3 bases and J 5 bases; nucleotides not matched to a gene: 4. The CDR3 extends over 14 amino acids. Per the germline V gene, CDR1 is MGHDK and CDR2 is SYGVNS. The CDR3 nucleotides read TGTGCCAGCAGTGATAGCGGGAGAGTGGAGACCCAGTACTTC. Translation: CASSDSGRVETQYF. Filled out from reference TRBV25-1 and TRBJ2-5, the complete variable domain reads EADIYQTPRYLVIGTGKKITLECSQTMGHDKMYWYQQDPGMELHLIHYSYGVNSTEKGDLSSESTVSRIRTEHFPLTLESARPSHTSQYLCASSDSGRVETQYFGPGTRLLVL.

The CDR3 here is CASSRDRGSVAGRNEQYF. The DNA for the CDR3 is TGTGCCAGCAGTCGGGACAGGGGATCTGTAGCGGGAAGGAATGAGCAGTACTTC. This chain joins TRBV28 and TRBJ2-7; 10 positions match TRBD1. The CDR3 length is 18 residues. Germline-derived CDR1 and CDR2 are MDHEN and SYDVKM. Trimming at V came to 5 bases and at J to 7 bases, leaving 20 bases not matched to a gene.

This chain connects TRBV27 to TRBJ2-2; 9 bases are shared with TRBD1. V lost 5 bases and J lost 5; bases outside the gene matches: 6. This CDR3 contains 15 residues. Germline CDR1 is MNHEY and CDR2 is SMNVEV (reference sequence). CDR3 bases: TGTGCCAGCAGTCCATGGGACAGGGATACCGGGGAGCTGTTTTTT. Translated: CASSPWDRDTGELFF.

Concerning this clonotype: An end of the junction differs from the germline gene, which may be a read error. This chain connects TRBV6-1 to TRBJ2-7, with D unresolved. This CDR3 is built from 14 residues. Germline V gene lookup returns CDR1 MNHNS and CDR2 SASEGT. The CDR3, as DNA: TGTACCAGCAGTGAATCAGTCAGTCCCTACGAGCAGTACTTC. Translating it yields CTSSESVSPYEQYF.

This clonotype has only a few counts. J is TRBJ2-1 and V is TRBV14; TRBD2 agrees at 7 bases. The CDR3 is 16 residues long. Losses at the gene ends were 3 bases for V and 4 bases for J; bases not matched to a gene: 9. CDR1 SGHDN and CDR2 FVKESK come from the germline V gene. The chain's CDR3 is CASSHTGGSWYNEQFF. The CDR3 DNA sequence: TGTGCCAGCAGCCATACAGGCGGGAGTTGGTACAATGAGCAGTTCTTC.

A few counts support this clonotype. The chain joins TRBV27 to TRBJ1-2; D might be TRBD1 (6 bases). This CDR3 region has 10 residues. CDR1 is MNHEY, CDR2 SMNVEV, per germline (reference sequence). V lost 11 bases and J lost 4, with 8 bases in between. CDR3 residues: CADRPYGYTF. The CDR3 coding sequence is TGTGCCGACAGGCCCTATGGCTACACCTTC.

This chain joins TRBV28 and TRBJ2-7, with TRBD1 matching 8 bases. Germline-derived CDR1 and CDR2 are MDHEN and SYDVKM. The junction had 15 bases not matched to a gene; V was cut back by 6 bases and J by 8 bases. The CDR3 runs to 15 residues. The CDR3 DNA sequence: TGTGCCAGCAGGTCTCGGACAGGGTTGTTTCAGAAGCAGTACTTC. It codes for CASRSRTGLFQKQYF.

This clonotype was observed at least ten times. The V and J genes are TRBV29-1 and TRBJ2-7; TRBD2 is a possible D gene (6 bases). The CDR3 covers 13 residues. V was cut by 6 bases and J by 6 bases, with 18 bases left in between. Germline V gene sequence: CDR1 SQVTM, CDR2 ANQGSEA. CDR3 in DNA: TGCAGCGTAGTCTCAGGTGGGGGAGGCGAGCAGTACTTC. This gives the protein CSVVSGGGGEQYF.

This chain joins TRBV12-3 or TRBV12-4 and TRBJ2-1; 8 bases are shared with TRBD2. V shed 5 bases and J 0 bases; nucleotides not matched to a gene: 6. The CDR3 extends over 16 amino acids. The CDR3 protein is CASSQQAGVSYNEQFF. In DNA form, the CDR3 reads TGTGCCAGCAGTCAGCAAGCGGGAGTCTCCTACAATGAGCAGTTCTTC.

This clonotype was picked up a small number of times. J is TRBJ1-1 and V is TRBV29-1; D is unclear. The CDR3 is 12 amino acids. CDR1 is SQVTM, CDR2 ANQGSEA, per germline. Trimming stripped 4 bases from V and 1 base from J, with 7 bases between. CDR3 in amino acids: CSVGQTNTEAFF. DNA of the CDR3: TGCAGCGTTGGGCAGACGAACACTGAAGCTTTCTTT.

The chain uses TRBV9 and TRBJ1-2; D may be TRBD1 (6 bases). Trimming cost V 3 bases and J 10 bases, with 34 bases left between them. The CDR3 spans 19 residues. Germline V gene data show CDR1 as SGDLS and CDR2 as YYNGEE. DNA of the CDR3: TGTGCCAGCAGCGGGACTTTGCTCGGGACATATTTCAGACAATACGACTACACCTTC. Its translation is CASSGTLLGTYFRQYDYTF.